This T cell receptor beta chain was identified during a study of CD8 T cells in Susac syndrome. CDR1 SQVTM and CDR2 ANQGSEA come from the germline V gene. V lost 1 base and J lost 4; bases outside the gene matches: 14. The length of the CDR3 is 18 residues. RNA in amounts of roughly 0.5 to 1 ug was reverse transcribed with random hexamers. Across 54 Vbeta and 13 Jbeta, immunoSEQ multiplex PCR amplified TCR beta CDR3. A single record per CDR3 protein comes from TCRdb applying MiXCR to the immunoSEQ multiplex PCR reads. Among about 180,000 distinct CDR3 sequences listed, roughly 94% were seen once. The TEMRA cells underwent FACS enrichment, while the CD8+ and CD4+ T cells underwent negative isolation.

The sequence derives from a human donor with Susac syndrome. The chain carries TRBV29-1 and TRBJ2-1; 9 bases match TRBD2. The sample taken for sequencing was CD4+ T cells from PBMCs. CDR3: CSVEGVAPRLAVYNEQFF. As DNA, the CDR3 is TGCAGCGTTGAAGGGGTGGCCCCCCGACTAGCGGTTTACAATGAGCAGTTCTTC.